The sequence of this T cell receptor (beta chain) was determined in a study of PD-1 blockade in classical Hodgkin lymphoma. All the patients suffered relapse after autologous stem cell transplantation, and brentuximab vedotin exposure differed. V dropped 1 base and J dropped 1; count of bases not matched to a gene: 3. CDR3 length equals 14 residues. Germline loops: CDR1 SQVTM, CDR2 ANQGSEA. Sequencing used immunoSEQ multiplex PCR; TCRdb keeps in-frame clones, though not all of them. The table shows just under 30,000 clones, with about three quarters occurring only once. The sample in question was peripheral blood mononuclear cells (PBMCs), obtained before the second cycle of nivolumab. This sequence joins TRBV29-1 and TRBJ1-1, with TRBD1 matching 7 bases. This TCR derives from a human donor with classical Hodgkin lymphoma. CDR3: CSVEAGQRNTEAFF. The CDR3, as DNA: TGCAGCGTTGAAGCGGGACAGAGGAACACTGAAGCTTTCTTT.